This entry lists 29 T cell receptor beta chains sequenced from one sample in a study of cytomegalovirus exposure and HLA in healthy donors (dated by TCRdb to the late 2010s). Libraries came from the immunoSEQ multiplex PCR assay. For the multiplex PCR, a mixture combining 60 forward primers for TCR Vbeta segments and 13 reverse primers for TCR Jbeta segments was used. Drawn from immuneACCESS, this table holds only the in-frame rearrangements with V and J called that TCRdb kept. Clones are partly lost; checked studies trace under half to an unresolved V gene and leave the rest unexplained. Here the sample has under 85,000 clones; about 80% occur a single time. The ten largest clones add up to more than 3% of the sample. Material for sequencing was PBMCs. These receptors all come from a young man in good health and CMV-seronegative.

V usage is TRBV7-2 and J usage is TRBJ1-5, with D possibly TRBD1 on 5 matching bases. Germline CDR1 is SGHTA and CDR2 is FQGNSA. CDR3 length equals 18 residues. Trimming took 2 bases from V and 8 from J, leaving 25 bases between them. This CDR3 reads CASSLINWEGQGGKPQHF. The CDR3 DNA is TGTGCCAGCAGCTTAATTAATTGGGAAGGGCAGGGTGGGAAGCCCCAGCATTTT.

This clone appeared a few times. The chain employs TRBV7-2 and TRBJ1-1; D not resolved. Trimming took off 5 bases at V and 1 base at J, with 20 bases between the two ends. This CDR3 is built from 17 residues. Germline loops: CDR1 SGHTA, CDR2 FQGNSA. CDR3 sequence (DNA): TGTGCCAGCAGCCCTCCCCTGGGGAGCATAAGGAACACTGAAGCTTTCTTT. Amino acids: CASSPPLGSIRNTEAFF.

The CDR3 bases are TGTGCCAGCAGTCCATGGACTAGCGGGGTGGGAGATACGCAGTATTTT. This encodes CASSPWTSGVGDTQYF. V usage is TRBV28 and J usage is TRBJ2-3; TRBD2 matches 12 bases. The germline gives CDR1 MDHEN, CDR2 SYDVKM. The CDR3 consists of 16 residues. With 5 bases clipped from V and 5 bases from J, the junction kept 8 bases outside the gene matches.

The rearrangement joins TRBV4-3 to TRBJ1-2; 10 nucleotides line up with TRBD1. V was pared by 4 bases and J by 8 bases, with 4 bases of the junction left unmatched. This CDR3 has 13 residues. CDR1 and CDR2 from the germline V gene are LGHNA and YSLEER. CDR3 nucleotide sequence: TGCGCCAGCAGCCCCGGGACAGGGGCCGGCTACACCTTC. This sequence encodes CASSPGTGAGYTF.

This sequence joins TRBV5-1 and TRBJ1-1, with 7 bases identical to TRBD1. Germline CDR1 SGHRS, CDR2 YFSETQ. J was trimmed by 10 bases and V by 4 bases; bases with no gene match: 7. The CDR3 runs to 12 residues. This CDR3 is CASSEQGETAFF. The CDR3 region has the DNA TGCGCCAGCAGCGAGCAGGGGGAGACAGCTTTCTTT.

The chain carries TRBV7-6 and TRBJ1-1; unclear D gene. Trimming removed 2 bases at V and 5 bases at J, with 9 bases between. Germline V gene sequence: CDR1 SGHVS, CDR2 FNYEAQ. This CDR3 contains 13 residues. Here the CDR3 DNA reads TGTGCCAGCAGCTTAAGCGAGAGGACTGAAGCTTTCTTT. Translated, it gives CASSLSERTEAFF.

This clone was counted a single time. The rearrangement uses TRBV4-3 and TRBJ1-1, with unresolved D. Looked up from germline, CDR1 is LGHNA and CDR2 is YSLEER. The CDR3 is 14 amino acids. Trimming took off 1 base at V and 1 base at J, with 7 bases between the two ends. For the CDR3, the DNA is TGCGCCAGCAGCCAAGGAGGCAGGAACACTGAAGCTTTCTTT. Its translation: CASSQGGRNTEAFF.

Here the CDR3 DNA reads TGTGCCACTTCTCCGGGACAGGGATACGAGCAGTACGTC. It specifies CATSPGQGYEQYV. The rearrangement uses TRBV6-5 and TRBJ2-7; 9 positions match TRBD1. There are 13 residues in the CDR3. Germline V gives CDR1 MNHEY, CDR2 SVGAGI. The trim removed 10 bases at V and 4 bases at J, leaving 8 bases unmatched.

This clone is medium-sized by share. The chain carries TRBV5-1 and TRBJ2-1; 8 bases are a match to TRBD2. This CDR3 contains 18 residues. Per germline, CDR1 SGHRS and CDR2 YFSETQ. The ends lost 4 bases at V and 3 bases at J; junction bases unmatched: 15. CDR3 region: CASSTNLSPGTSYNEQFF. The CDR3 region has the DNA TGCGCCAGCAGCACAAACCTCTCGCCCGGGACTAGCTACAATGAGCAGTTCTTC.

This clone showed up just a few times. The chain uses TRBV7-3 and TRBJ2-7; no clear D. The germline V gene has CDR1 SGHTA and CDR2 FQGTGA. The length of the CDR3 is 13 residues. Between the trimmed V and J ends, which lost 3 bases and 3 bases, there was a span of 9 bases. The chain's CDR3 is CASSFLPLYEQYF. For the CDR3, the DNA is TGTGCCAGCAGCTTCCTGCCACTCTACGAGCAGTACTTC.

In regard to this clone: One end of the junction varies from germline; a read error may be responsible. The chain links TRBV7-9 to TRBJ2-7; TRBD2 matches 9 bases. Germline V gene sequence: CDR1 SEHNR, CDR2 FQNEAQ (reference sequence). CDR3 size: 12 residues. This CDR3 is CSSSLAGAGQYF. The CDR3 DNA reads TGTTCCAGCAGCTTAGCGGGGGCGGGGCAGTACTTC.

The table lists this clone with a few counts. This chain's CDR3 is CASRTNRGRNTGELFF. CDR3 DNA sequence: TGTGCCAGCAGAACCAACAGGGGGCGGAACACCGGGGAGCTGTTTTTT. The gene calls are TRBV27 and TRBJ2-2; 9 positions agree with TRBD1. Germline assignment: CDR1 MNHEY and CDR2 SMNVEV (reference sequence). V gave up 6 bases and J gave up 1 base; unmatched junction bases: 6. The CDR3 runs to 16 residues.

This clone has just one count. V gene TRBV11-2 combines with J gene TRBJ1-3; D is uncertain. CDR3 length equals 17 residues. Deletions cut 0 bases from V and 0 bases from J, with 12 bases between. In germline, CDR1 is SGHAT, CDR2 FQNNGV. The CDR3 sequence: CASSLDLPGSSGNTIYF. The DNA of the CDR3 is TGTGCCAGCAGCTTAGATCTCCCCGGGAGCTCTGGAAACACCATATATTTT.

This chain joins TRBV14 and TRBJ1-2; D perhaps matches TRBD1 (5 bases). V lost 4 bases to trimming and J lost 4 bases, with 10 bases between them. Germline V gives CDR1 SGHDN, CDR2 FVKESK. The CDR3 runs 13 residues. DNA for the CDR3: TGTGCCAGCAGCCGACAGAAGGGCTATGGCTACACCTTC. Its protein product is CASSRQKGYGYTF. The complete variable domain, with remaining parts taken from reference TRBV14 and TRBJ1-2, reads EAGVTQFPSHSVIEKGQTVTLRCDPISGHDNLYWYRRVMGKEIKFLLHFVKESKQDESGMPNNRFLAERTGGTYSTLKVQPAELEDSGVYFCASSRQKGYGYTFGSGTRLTVV.

V is TRBV25-1 and J is TRBJ2-7; 9 bases agree with TRBD1. The trim removed 3 bases at V and 1 base at J, leaving 4 bases unmatched. The CDR3 totals 15 residues. In germline, CDR1 is MGHDK, CDR2 SYGVNS. The CDR3: CASSDGQGRSYEQYF. Here the CDR3 DNA reads TGTGCCAGCAGTGATGGACAGGGGAGGTCCTACGAGCAGTACTTC.

The chain uses TRBV18 and TRBJ2-1; 12 positions match TRBD1. Germline CDR1 and CDR2: KGHSH and LQKENI. The CDR3 totals 16 residues. With 3 bases clipped from V and 2 bases from J, the junction kept 2 bases outside the gene matches. CDR3 amino acids: CASSPGTGGPYNEQFF. CDR3 in DNA: TGTGCCAGCTCACCCGGGACAGGGGGCCCCTACAATGAGCAGTTCTTC.

V is TRBV7-3 and J is TRBJ2-3, with D possibly matching TRBD2 (6 bases). The CDR3 is 17 amino acids. From germline, CDR1 is SGHTA and CDR2 FQGTGA. V was cut by 6 bases and J by 0 bases, with 19 bases left in between. The CDR3 DNA sequence: TGTGCCAGCAGTTCCCGGATGGGGGGTCCTAGCACAGATACGCAGTATTTT. This codes for CASSSRMGGPSTDTQYF.

This chain connects TRBV11-2 to TRBJ2-3; TRBD2 might be the D (5 bases). Germline-derived CDR1 and CDR2 are SGHAT and FQNNGV. The CDR3 contains 12 residues. V gave up 5 bases and J gave up 4 bases, with 7 bases separating them. The CDR3 DNA reads as TGTGCCAGCAGCGCGGGCGCAGATACGCAGTATTTT. Translated: CASSAGADTQYF.

The rearrangement links TRBV27 to TRBJ1-2, with 10 bases aligning to TRBD1. CDR3 length: 14 residues. Germline loops: CDR1 MNHEY, CDR2 SMNVEV (reference sequence). With 5 bases clipped from V and 7 bases from J, the junction kept 7 bases outside the gene matches. The CDR3 sequence is CASSPRTGGGGYTF. The CDR3 coding sequence is TGTGCCAGCAGTCCACGGACAGGGGGGGGTGGCTACACCTTC.

CDR3 nucleotide sequence: TGTGCCAGCATTACACAAGTTTCCTACGAGCAGTACTTC. It codes for CASITQVSYEQYF. This chain joins TRBV2 and TRBJ2-7, with D unclear. This CDR3 contains 13 residues. The germline V gene encodes CDR1 SNHLY and CDR2 FYNNEI. The V end was cut by 7 bases, the J end by 1 base, with 11 bases between.

The chain uses TRBV6-6 and TRBJ1-4; TRBD1 matches 8 bases. The CDR3 contains 13 residues. CDR1 is MNHNY, CDR2 SVGAGI, per germline (reference sequence). The ends lost 5 bases at V and 5 bases at J; junction bases unmatched: 1. The CDR3 DNA sequence: TGTGCCAGCAGTCAGGGGGCAAATGAAAAACTGTTTTTT. Translated: CASSQGANEKLFF.

The V and J genes are TRBV6-4 and TRBJ1-6; TRBD1 aligns across 7 bases. CDR3 length equals 15 residues. J was trimmed by 7 bases and V by 0 bases; bases with no gene match: 3. Germline V gene sequence: CDR1 MRHNA, CDR2 SNTAGT. The CDR3 DNA reads as TGTGCCAGCAGTGACTCGAAGGGGGCGAATTCACCCCTCCACTTT. This encodes CASSDSKGANSPLHF.

This chain uses TRBV29-1 with TRBJ2-2; D is perhaps TRBD1 (5 bases). In germline, CDR1 is SQVTM, CDR2 ANQGSEA. V lost 7 bases and J 6 bases, leaving 15 bases between the germline ends. This CDR3 contains 13 residues. The CDR3 nucleotides read TGCAGCGCCCCCATAGGGGTGGCCGGGGAGCTGTTTTTT. Its protein product is CSAPIGVAGELFF.

A remark on this clone: A junction end diverges from the germline sequence, so it may reflect a read error. The chain combines TRBV29-1 with TRBJ2-2, with D possibly matching TRBD1 (6 bases). Germline loops: CDR1 SQVTM, CDR2 ANQGSEA. The CDR3 contains 12 residues. Written as DNA, the CDR3 is TGCAGCGTCCCGTCCGAGGAAGGGGGGCTGTTTTTT. Protein sequence: CSVPSEEGGLFF.

This chain uses TRBV6-5 with TRBJ1-6; 7 positions agree with TRBD1. V was clipped by 4 bases and J by 8 bases; unmatched bases: 8. The CDR3 is made up of 15 amino acids. CDR1 and CDR2 (germline): MNHEY, SVGAGI. The CDR3 here is CASSSQTGPDSPLHF. CDR3 nucleotides: TGTGCCAGCAGTTCTCAGACAGGGCCGGATTCACCCCTCCACTTT.

The chain couples TRBV6-5 to TRBJ1-2, with D unclear. Germline assignment: CDR1 MNHEY and CDR2 SVGAGI. The CDR3 spans 14 residues. V lost 2 bases and J 3 bases, leaving 10 bases between the germline ends. The CDR3 loop is CASSYRRRDYGYTF. The DNA for the CDR3 is TGTGCCAGCAGTTACAGGCGTCGGGACTATGGCTACACCTTC.

The rearrangement uses TRBV7-9 and TRBJ2-1, with 7 bases fitting TRBD2. CDR1 is SEHNR and CDR2 is FQNEAQ in the germline V gene (reference sequence). This CDR3 has 17 residues. After removal of 4 bases from V and 3 bases from J, the junction contained 12 bases not matched to a gene. The CDR3 protein is CASSSPQPSGDYNEQFF. DNA of the CDR3: TGTGCCAGCAGCTCCCCCCAGCCCAGCGGGGACTACAATGAGCAGTTCTTC.

The chain has TRBV27 and TRBJ1-1; D not certain. Trimming pared 5 bases from V and 2 bases from J, leaving 9 bases between. Germline V gene data show CDR1 as MNHEY and CDR2 as SMNVEV (reference sequence). The CDR3 totals 13 residues. The chain's CDR3 is CASSIGANTEAFF. The CDR3 nucleotides are TGTGCCAGCAGTATAGGAGCTAACACTGAAGCTTTCTTT.

The chain has TRBV11-2 and TRBJ2-7; 9 bases are shared with TRBD1. V shed 5 bases and J 3 bases; nucleotides not matched to a gene: 14. Germline V lookup: CDR1 SGHAT, CDR2 FQNNGV. The CDR3 runs 17 residues. DNA of the CDR3: TGTGCCAGCAGCATCTTGGGGGGACAGGGATTGATCTACGAGCAGTACTTC. It specifies CASSILGGQGLIYEQYF.